The 7 T cell receptor beta chains below all came from one sample that was sequenced in a study of blood T cell repertoires in COVID-19. Clones were sequenced by immunoSEQ multiplex PCR, and TCRdb holds only the in-frame ones, with some missing. The table includes some 200,000 clones, 82% detected once. Sequenced input: peripheral blood. These receptors were collected from a woman between 40 and 55 years old with acute or convalescent COVID-19.

The chain couples TRBV6-1 to TRBJ2-7; 7 bases match TRBD2. Germline V gene data show CDR1 as MNHNS and CDR2 as SASEGT. V lost 1 base to trimming and J lost 7 bases; unmatched junction nucleotides: 7. The length of the CDR3 is 14 residues. The chain's CDR3 is CASSEEASAGEQYF. CDR3 in DNA: TGTGCCAGCAGTGAAGAGGCCTCAGCGGGGGAGCAGTACTTC.

As concerns this clone: This specimen includes other DNA sequences encoding the same CDR3. The V call is TRBV18, the J call TRBJ1-1, with D hard to call. The CDR3 is 13 amino acids. Germline V gives CDR1 KGHSH, CDR2 LQKENI. Trimming took off 2 bases at V and 1 base at J, with 5 bases between the two ends. In nucleotides, the CDR3 is TGTGCCAGCTCACCAGCGGAGAACACTGAAGCTTTCTTT. Translating it yields CASSPAENTEAFF.

In its sample, this clone was seen many times. CDR3 residues: CASSLMSDEQFF. CDR3 nucleotide sequence: TGTGCCAGCAGCTTGATGTCCGATGAGCAGTTCTTC. This chain connects TRBV5-6 to TRBJ2-1, with D uncertain. Germline V gene data show CDR1 as SGHDT and CDR2 as YYEEEE. CDR3 length: 12 residues. V was cut by 1 base and J by 8 bases, with 7 bases left in between.

This clone was observed a single time. The V and J genes are TRBV2 and TRBJ2-7; 12 bases are shared with TRBD2. J gave up 4 bases and V 7 bases, and 2 bases lay outside the gene matches. CDR3 size: 13 residues. Germline-derived CDR1 and CDR2 are SNHLY and FYNNEI. The CDR3 DNA reads TGTGCCAGCAAGGGACTAGCGGGTTACGAGCAGTACTTC. Translating gives CASKGLAGYEQYF.

The chain recombines TRBV14 with TRBJ2-6; D is possibly TRBD1 (5 bases). The CDR3 runs to 15 residues. CDR1 SGHDN and CDR2 FVKESK come from the germline V gene. V was cut by 4 bases and J by 0 bases, with 7 bases left in between. CDR3 DNA: TGTGCCAGCAGCCCAGGGCGCTCTGGGGCCAACGTCCTGACTTTC. Protein sequence: CASSPGRSGANVLTF.

V is TRBV10-1 and J is TRBJ2-5; TRBD2 matches at 8 bases. The CDR3 runs to 12 residues. Germline lookup yields CDR1 WNHNN and CDR2 SYGVQD (reference sequence). J was trimmed by 3 bases and V by 11 bases; bases with no gene match: 5. The CDR3 DNA reads TGCGCCGGGCTAGCGGGCAAAGAGACCCAGTACTTC. It specifies CAGLAGKETQYF.

This clone was detected once. This chain joins TRBV6-2 or TRBV6-3 and TRBJ1-1; 9 bases line up with TRBD1. CDR1 and CDR2 from the germline V gene are MNHEY and SVGEGT. The CDR3 contains 15 residues. J was trimmed by 1 base and V by 5 bases; bases with no gene match: 5. CDR3 loop: CASSLAGQGNTEAFF. The CDR3 nucleotides are TGTGCCAGCAGTCTTGCGGGACAGGGGAACACTGAAGCTTTCTTT.